Presented here are 32 T cell receptor beta chains from one specimen sequenced in a study of Ad26.COV2.S vaccination and SARS-CoV-2 variants. TCRdb keeps only in-frame clones here, not all; method: immunoSEQ multiplex PCR. The table includes about 350,000 clones, 92% detected once. Sample: peripheral blood, taken after recovery from COVID-19. The receptors here all came from a human donor who had recovered from COVID-19.

This rearrangement joins TRBV28 to TRBJ1-4; 9 nucleotides match TRBD1. The CDR3 sequence is 14 residues long. The germline gives CDR1 MDHEN, CDR2 SYDVKM. V was clipped by 4 bases and J by 10 bases; unmatched bases: 7. Here the CDR3 reads CASSSGTGTSKLFF. The CDR3 DNA is TGTGCCAGCAGTTCCGGGACAGGGACCTCAAAACTGTTTTTT.

V gene TRBV2 combines with J gene TRBJ2-4, with TRBD2 matching over 8 bases. The V and J ends lost 8 bases and 6 bases, in that order; junction bases with no gene match: 12. Per germline, CDR1 SNHLY and CDR2 FYNNEI. This CDR3 has 15 residues. CDR3 in amino acids: CASVAGGWGGNIQYF. CDR3 sequence (DNA): TGTGCCAGCGTTGCGGGGGGCTGGGGCGGAAACATTCAGTACTTC.

The chain combines TRBV6-5 with TRBJ1-6; weak D call: TRBD1 (6 bases). This CDR3 has 14 residues. With 6 bases removed from V and 9 bases from J, the gap between germline ends came to 15 bases. Per the germline V gene, CDR1 is MNHEY and CDR2 is SVGAGI. As DNA, the CDR3 is TGTGCCAGCAGATCCACGACAGGAGGTTCACCCCTCCACTTT. Its translation: CASRSTTGGSPLHF.

The chain recombines TRBV6-5 with TRBJ1-2; D is possibly TRBD1 (5 bases). CDR1 MNHEY and CDR2 SVGAGI come from the germline V gene. The CDR3 is 12 residues long. Deletions cut 6 bases from V and 8 bases from J, with 13 bases between. The CDR3 sequence is CASSGGVRGYTF. The CDR3 bases are TGTGCCAGCAGCGGAGGGGTTAGGGGCTACACCTTC.

This sequence joins TRBV27 and TRBJ2-4; 8 nucleotides match TRBD1. CDR1 and CDR2 from the germline V gene are MNHEY and SMNVEV (reference sequence). Trimming took 6 bases from V and 4 from J; bases not matched to a gene: 5. The CDR3 runs 14 residues. The CDR3 bases are TGTGCCAGCAGCCAACAGGGGGGAAAAAACATTCAGTACTTC. Translation: CASSQQGGKNIQYF.

The rearrangement joins TRBV19 to TRBJ2-2; weak D call: TRBD2 (6 bases). The CDR3 has 14 residues. V was pared by 1 base and J by 6 bases, with 9 bases between. In germline, CDR1 is LNHDA, CDR2 SQIVND (reference sequence). The chain's CDR3 is CASSIGGGPGELFF. The CDR3 DNA sequence: TGTGCCAGTAGTATAGGAGGAGGGCCCGGGGAGCTGTTTTTT.

The V call is TRBV27, the J call TRBJ2-2; 10 nucleotides align to TRBD2. The length of the CDR3 is 19 residues. The J segment lost 4 bases and the V segment lost 5 bases, leaving 16 bases of the junction unmatched. The germline V gene has CDR1 MNHEY and CDR2 SMNVEV (reference sequence). Here the CDR3 DNA reads TGTGCCAGCAGTCCCTACTACCGGCTAGCGGGGGACCCCACCGGGGAGCTGTTTTTT. Translated: CASSPYYRLAGDPTGELFF.

V gene TRBV14 combines with J gene TRBJ2-5, with TRBD2 as a possible D gene (5 bases). The CDR3 runs 14 residues. Trimming removed 4 bases at V and 0 bases at J, with 9 bases between. The germline V gene encodes CDR1 SGHDN and CDR2 FVKESK. Here the CDR3 reads CASSLRRYQETQYF. CDR3 nucleotides: TGTGCCAGCAGCCTGAGGAGGTACCAAGAGACCCAGTACTTC.

The rearrangement links TRBV19 to TRBJ1-1; D may be TRBD1 (6 bases). Germline V gene sequence: CDR1 LNHDA, CDR2 SQIVND (reference sequence). Trimming pared 8 bases from V and 3 bases from J, leaving 16 bases between. The CDR3 runs 14 residues. CDR3 nucleotide sequence: TGTGCCAGTCGGAAACAGGGTTCTCACACTGAAGCTTTCTTT. Translated, it gives CASRKQGSHTEAFF.

The genes are TRBV9 and TRBJ2-2; tentative D call: TRBD2 (7 bases). Germline-derived CDR1 and CDR2 are SGDLS and YYNGEE. The CDR3 covers 17 residues. Trimming took 1 base from V and 1 from J, leaving 14 bases between them. The DNA of the CDR3 is TGTGCCAGCAGCGTACCCATGGGGGGGCAGAACACCGGGGAGCTGTTTTTT. Its protein is CASSVPMGGQNTGELFF.

The chain uses TRBV5-1 and TRBJ1-1; 7 nucleotides align to TRBD1. The ends lost 4 bases at V and 6 bases at J; junction bases unmatched: 9. The germline V gene encodes CDR1 SGHRS and CDR2 YFSETQ. The CDR3 runs to 14 residues. This CDR3 reads CASSLSTGWAEAFF. As DNA, the CDR3 is TGCGCCAGCAGCCTGTCGACAGGGTGGGCTGAAGCTTTCTTT.

V and J are TRBV6-5 and TRBJ1-1; D gene uncertain. The germline V gene has CDR1 MNHEY and CDR2 SVGAGI. Trimming stripped 6 bases from V and 10 bases from J, with 12 bases between. This CDR3 region has 11 residues. CDR3 in amino acids: CASSRPGAAFF. For the CDR3, the DNA is TGTGCCAGCAGCAGACCTGGAGCAGCTTTCTTT.

V gene TRBV13 combines with J gene TRBJ2-1, with TRBD2 as a possible D gene (5 bases). The CDR3 consists of 14 residues. V was cut by 3 bases and J by 4 bases, with 10 bases left in between. Germline-derived CDR1 and CDR2 are PRHDT and FYEKMQ (reference sequence). CDR3 protein: CASSLVTGYNEQFF. The CDR3, as DNA: TGTGCCAGCAGCTTGGTAACGGGGTACAATGAGCAGTTCTTC.

In its sample, this clone was seen once. V and J are TRBV3-1 (or the pseudogene TRBV3-2) and TRBJ2-4; D perhaps matches TRBD2 (5 bases). The CDR3 has 13 residues. Deletions cut 0 bases from V and 7 bases from J, with 7 bases between. CDR1 is LGHDT, CDR2 YNNKEL, per germline (reference sequence). CDR3 loop: CASSQDRGNIQYF. CDR3 DNA sequence: TGTGCCAGCAGCCAAGATCGGGGTAACATTCAGTACTTC.

The chain links TRBV20-1 to TRBJ1-6, with D uncertain. The CDR3 has 13 residues. V was shortened by 3 bases and J by 0 bases, with 3 bases between the two germline ends. Germline CDR1 and CDR2: DFQATT and SNEGSKA (reference sequence). The CDR3 spells CSASSSYNSPLHF. In nucleotides, the CDR3 is TGCAGTGCTAGTAGCTCCTATAATTCACCCCTCCACTTT.

V usage is TRBV2 and J usage is TRBJ2-7; D could derive from TRBD1 or TRBD2 (5 bases each). The CDR3 has 12 amino acids. Looked up from germline, CDR1 is SNHLY and CDR2 is FYNNEI. Trimming stripped 5 bases from V and 5 bases from J, with 10 bases between. In DNA, the CDR3 is TGTGCCAGCAGTTTCCGAGGGGACGAGCAGTACTTC. Translating it yields CASSFRGDEQYF.

The chain has TRBV11-2 and TRBJ2-7; possibly TRBD1 for D (5 bases). CDR3 length equals 13 residues. Germline V gene data show CDR1 as SGHAT and CDR2 as FQNNGV. V lost 10 bases to trimming and J lost 2 bases, with 15 bases between them. This CDR3 reads CATGKPPTYEQYF. The CDR3 bases are TGTGCCACAGGGAAGCCCCCCACCTACGAGCAGTACTTC.

V is TRBV24-1 and J is TRBJ2-3; 8 nucleotides align to TRBD2. In germline, CDR1 is KGHDR, CDR2 SFDVKD. The CDR3 runs to 17 residues. J gave up 2 bases and V 3 bases, and 9 bases lay outside the gene matches. The CDR3 spells CATSDARSGGTTDTQYF. Here the CDR3 DNA reads TGTGCCACCAGTGATGCCCGGAGCGGGGGTACCACAGATACGCAGTATTTT.

A remark on this clone: The same CDR3 arises from other DNA sequences in this sample as well. V is TRBV9 and J is TRBJ1-3; D gene uncertain. This CDR3 comprises 13 residues. The germline V gene encodes CDR1 SGDLS and CDR2 YYNGEE. V was clipped by 0 bases and J by 3 bases, with 4 bases between them. In DNA, the CDR3 is TGTGCCAGCAGCGTAGGGGGTGGAAACACCATATATTTT. Translated: CASSVGGGNTIYF. The full variable domain, completed using reference TRBV9 and TRBJ1-3, is DSGVTQTPKHLITATGQRVTLRCSPRSGDLSVYWYQQSLDQGLQFLIQYYNGEERAKGNILERFSAQQFPDLHSELNLSSLELGDSALYFCASSVGGGNTIYFGEGSWLTVV.

The rearrangement joins TRBV4-1 to TRBJ2-2; TRBD2 is a possible D gene (7 bases). This CDR3 has 16 amino acids. Germline V lookup: CDR1 MGHRA, CDR2 YSYEKL. The V end lost 3 bases, the J end lost 5 bases, and 16 bases lay between the germline ends. The CDR3 DNA follows: TGCGCCAGCAGCCACCGAGGGGGGGGCCGTACCGGGGAGCTGTTTTTT. Translation gives CASSHRGGGRTGELFF.

The chain links TRBV5-1 to TRBJ2-7; D is unresolved. V was trimmed by 2 bases and J by 3 bases, leaving 9 bases between them. The CDR3 sequence is 13 residues long. Per the germline V gene, CDR1 is SGHRS and CDR2 is YFSETQ. Written as DNA, the CDR3 is TGCGCCAGCAGCTTTAGGGCCGACTACGAGCAGTACTTC. Its translation is CASSFRADYEQYF.

This chain connects TRBV7-9 to TRBJ2-1; 10 bases line up with TRBD1. V lost 1 base and J lost 7; bases outside the gene matches: 7. This CDR3 is built from 16 residues. The germline CDR1 and CDR2 sequences are SEHNR and FQNEAQ (reference sequence). This chain's CDR3 is CASSLGRQGARNEQFF. CDR3 DNA: TGTGCCAGCAGCTTAGGTCGACAGGGGGCGCGTAATGAGCAGTTCTTC.

The rearrangement links TRBV21-1 to TRBJ2-7; whether TRBD2, the table's D call, matches the DNA was not checked. TRBV21-1 corresponds to a pseudogene. The CDR3 loop spans 15 amino acids. In DNA, the CDR3 is TGTGCCAGCAGCCGGCCGCCCGTAGGACTCTGCGAGCAGTACTTC. Its translation: CASSRPPVGLCEQYF.

V and J are TRBV5-4 and TRBJ2-3; possible D gene TRBD2, 5 bases. V lost 7 bases, J lost 6 bases, and 18 bases lay in between. This CDR3 region has 14 residues. Looked up from germline, CDR1 is SGHNT and CDR2 is YYREEE (reference sequence). CDR3 sequence (DNA): TGTGCCAGCCTCATTCGGGGATCCGAGGATACGCAGTATTTT. It translates to CASLIRGSEDTQYF.

V usage is TRBV5-6 and J usage is TRBJ1-2, with D perhaps matching TRBD1 (6 bases). The CDR3 totals 15 residues. V lost 1 base, J lost 7 bases, and 17 bases lay in between. Germline CDR1 and CDR2: SGHDT and YYEEEE. The CDR3 region has the DNA TGTGCCAGCAGCTTGAGTGGGGGCGATCCTGCTGGCTACACCTTC. This codes for CASSLSGGDPAGYTF. The variable domain in full, with the rest retrieved from reference TRBV5-6 and TRBJ1-2, is DAGVTQSPTHLIKTRGQQVTLRCSPKSGHDTVSWYQQALGQGPQFIFQYYEEEERQRGNFPDRFSGHQFPNYSSELNVNALLLGDSALYLCASSLSGGDPAGYTFGSGTRLTVV.

Only one count was recorded for this clone. The CDR3 is CASSEKGQRLYEQYF. CDR3 DNA: TGTGCCAGCAGTGAAAAGGGACAGCGCCTCTACGAGCAGTACTTC. The rearrangement uses TRBV6-1 and TRBJ2-7, with 7 bases matching TRBD1. The CDR3 sequence is 15 residues long. Trimming took 2 bases from V and 3 from J; bases not matched to a gene: 7. Germline-derived CDR1 and CDR2 are MNHNS and SASEGT.

The V call is TRBV11-2, the J call TRBJ2-3, with TRBD2 matching over 14 bases. From germline, CDR1 is SGHAT and CDR2 FQNNGV. V dropped 0 bases and J dropped 7; count of bases not matched to a gene: 6. The CDR3 covers 17 residues. The CDR3 sequence: CASSLDPTSGGANTQYF. The CDR3 DNA reads TGTGCCAGCAGCTTAGACCCGACTAGCGGGGGGGCCAATACGCAGTATTTT.

The chain recombines TRBV3-1 (or the pseudogene TRBV3-2) with TRBJ2-2; D uncertain. This CDR3 region has 13 residues. The germline gives CDR1 LGHDT, CDR2 YNNKEL (reference sequence). V was shortened by 0 bases and J by 6 bases, with 5 bases between the two germline ends. The CDR3 reads CASSQEAPGELFF. CDR3 nucleotide sequence: TGTGCCAGCAGCCAAGAAGCGCCCGGGGAGCTGTTTTTT.

This chain uses TRBV19 with TRBJ1-1, with 7 bases lining up with TRBD1. With V trimmed by 5 bases and J by 6 bases, 9 bases remained unmatched. The CDR3 length is 14 residues. Per germline, CDR1 LNHDA and CDR2 SQIVND (reference sequence). The DNA for the CDR3 is TGTGCCAGTAGTTCCCAGGGGGGGGGATCTGAAGCTTTCTTT. Protein product: CASSSQGGGSEAFF. The variable domain in full, completed from reference TRBV19 and TRBJ1-1, reads DGGITQSPKYLFRKEGQNVTLSCEQNLNHDAMYWYRQDPGQGLRLIYYSQIVNDFQKGDIAEGYSVSREKKESFPLTVTSAQKNPTAFYLCASSSQGGGSEAFFGQGTRLTVV.

This clone was counted a single time. The chain carries TRBV25-1 and TRBJ2-7; D unclear. The CDR3 extends over 13 amino acids. CDR1 and CDR2 from the germline V gene are MGHDK and SYGVNS. The V and J ends lost 3 bases and 3 bases respectively, with 9 bases between them. CDR3 sequence reads: CASSDGQFYEQYF. The CDR3 DNA is TGTGCCAGCAGTGACGGGCAGTTCTACGAGCAGTACTTC.

The rearrangement links TRBV27 to TRBJ1-2; 8 positions match TRBD1. The CDR3 runs 14 residues. With 0 bases clipped from V and 3 bases from J, the junction kept 0 bases outside the gene matches. Looked up from germline, CDR1 is MNHEY and CDR2 is SMNVEV (reference sequence). The CDR3 coding sequence is TGTGCCAGCAGTTTATCACAGGGGGACTATGGCTACACCTTC. The encoded protein is CASSLSQGDYGYTF.

The chain has TRBV10-3 and TRBJ2-3; D is possibly TRBD2 (5 bases). Germline V gene sequence: CDR1 ENHRY, CDR2 SYGVKD. The V end was cut by 6 bases, the J end by 5 bases, with 15 bases between. This CDR3 contains 14 residues. The CDR3 DNA follows: TGTGCCATCAGATACGGAACCGCGGGAGATACGCAGTATTTT. Translated, it gives CAIRYGTAGDTQYF.